Shown below are 21 T cell receptor beta chains from a single sample sequenced in a study of sequential checkpoint blockade in melanoma. TCRdb keeps only in-frame clones here, not all; method: immunoSEQ multiplex PCR. The sample records about 1,700 clones, more than 60% being singletons. Regarding treatment: randomized to nivolumab then ipilimumab (arm A) or the reverse (arm B). The sample was CD8+ T cells sorted from blood (inferred from file names), taken from a patient given nivolumab and ipilimumab in sequence. These receptors were taken from a human donor with melanoma.

The V and J genes are TRBV7-2 and TRBJ2-7, with TRBD2 as a possible D gene (6 bases). The germline CDR1 and CDR2 sequences are SGHTA and FQGNSA. CDR3 length: 16 residues. The V and J ends lost 2 bases and 5 bases respectively, with 19 bases between them. The CDR3 DNA follows: TGTGCCAGCAGCTTAACCCCAGCCCCACTAGCCCACGAGCAGTACTTC. As protein: CASSLTPAPLAHEQYF. Full variable domain (rest looked up from reference TRBV7-2 and TRBJ2-7): GAGVSQSPSNKVTEKGKDVELRCDPISGHTALYWYRQSLGQGLEFLIYFQGNSAPDKSGLPSDRFSAERTGGSVSTLTIQRTQQEDSAVYLCASSLTPAPLAHEQYFGPGTRLTVT.

The chain joins TRBV11-2 to TRBJ2-2; a weak D match, TRBD2 (5 bases). V lost 6 bases, J lost 1 base, and 12 bases lay in between. The germline CDR1 and CDR2 sequences are SGHAT and FQNNGV. The CDR3 spans 15 residues. Here the CDR3 DNA reads TGTGCCAGCAGTCTCAACGCGGGGAACACCGGGGAGCTGTTTTTT. Translated: CASSLNAGNTGELFF.

This clone was counted a few times. V gene TRBV14 combines with J gene TRBJ2-7, with D hard to call. Germline loops: CDR1 SGHDN, CDR2 FVKESK. The CDR3 extends over 12 amino acids. Trimming left V 2 bases short and J 6 bases short, with 8 bases between. This chain's CDR3 is CASSQNSLEQYF. The CDR3 DNA follows: TGTGCCAGCAGCCAAAATAGCCTCGAGCAGTACTTC.

The chain joins TRBV10-3 to TRBJ1-5; no reliable D call. The CDR3 covers 13 residues. Deletions cut 5 bases from V and 7 bases from J, with 12 bases between. Germline CDR1 and CDR2: ENHRY and SYGVKD. The CDR3 loop is CAISPTWSQPQHF. CDR3 DNA sequence: TGTGCCATCAGTCCCACCTGGAGCCAGCCCCAGCATTTT.

J is TRBJ2-5 and V is TRBV27; possible D gene TRBD1, 5 bases. This CDR3 contains 14 residues. Germline V gives CDR1 MNHEY, CDR2 SMNVEV (reference sequence). Between the trimmed V and J ends, which lost 3 bases and 4 bases, there was a span of 12 bases. DNA of the CDR3: TGTGCCAGCAGTTTCGCAGGGATGGGAGAGACCCAGTACTTC. Translated, it gives CASSFAGMGETQYF.

V gene TRBV27 combines with J gene TRBJ2-3; possibly TRBD2 for D (7 bases). Germline-derived CDR1 and CDR2 are MNHEY and SMNVEV (reference sequence). V was pared by 7 bases and J by 3 bases, with 17 bases between. This CDR3 is built from 15 residues. CDR3: CASTGGRGQTDTQYF. The CDR3 nucleotides are TGTGCCAGCACCGGGGGGCGAGGCCAGACAGATACGCAGTATTTT.

The J gene is TRBJ1-2, the V gene TRBV5-1, with a weak D call TRBD1 (5 bases). Germline CDR1 is SGHRS and CDR2 is YFSETQ. This CDR3 has 16 amino acids. Trimming removed 0 bases from V and 3 bases from J, with 15 bases in between. This CDR3 reads CASSLAYSGAHYGYTF. CDR3 coding DNA: TGCGCCAGCAGCTTGGCCTACTCTGGGGCCCACTATGGCTACACCTTC.

This clone came up a few times. The CDR3 reads CASSNTGVSGYTF. DNA of the CDR3: TGTGCCAGCAGTAATACAGGGGTCTCTGGCTACACCTTC. The rearrangement links TRBV2 to TRBJ1-2, with 7 bases aligning to TRBD1. Looked up from germline, CDR1 is SNHLY and CDR2 is FYNNEI. V lost 5 bases, J lost 7 bases, and 7 bases stayed unmatched. The CDR3 consists of 13 residues.

The chain has TRBV5-4 and TRBJ2-7; weak D call: TRBD1 (6 bases). Deletions cut 6 bases from V and 6 bases from J, with 13 bases between. Looked up from germline, CDR1 is SGHNT and CDR2 is YYREEE (reference sequence). The CDR3 consists of 12 residues. CDR3 coding DNA: TGTGCCAGCACCTTCGGGACAAGCGAGCAGTACTTC. Protein: CASTFGTSEQYF. The whole variable domain, remainder taken from reference TRBV5-4 and TRBJ2-7, is ETGVTQSPTHLIKTRGQQVTLRCSSQSGHNTVSWYQQALGQGPQFIFQYYREEENGRGNFPPRFSGLQFPNYSSELNVNALELDDSALYLCASTFGTSEQYFGPGTRLTVT.

This sequence joins TRBV9 and TRBJ1-1; TRBD1 aligns across 8 bases. V lost 4 bases to trimming and J lost 1 base; unmatched junction nucleotides: 9. This CDR3 comprises 16 residues. Germline lookup yields CDR1 SGDLS and CDR2 YYNGEE. The CDR3, as DNA: TGTGCCAGCAGCATGAACCCCGGACAGGGGAACACTGAAGCTTTCTTT. This gives the protein CASSMNPGQGNTEAFF.

The V call is TRBV7-2, the J call TRBJ1-2; D is unclear. Germline loops: CDR1 SGHTA, CDR2 FQGNSA. Trimming removed 4 bases at V and 6 bases at J, with 21 bases between. The CDR3 spans 16 residues. The CDR3 loop reads CASSSSPPSERNGYTF. The CDR3 DNA sequence: TGTGCCAGCAGCTCATCCCCCCCTTCGGAGAGGAATGGCTACACCTTC.

The genes are TRBV29-1 and TRBJ1-1; TRBD1 might be the D (6 bases). Trimming pared 4 bases from V and 1 base from J, leaving 10 bases between. The CDR3 is 13 amino acids. CDR1 is SQVTM and CDR2 is ANQGSEA in the germline V gene. The CDR3 is CSVGQGTNTEAFF. The CDR3 DNA reads TGCAGCGTTGGCCAGGGGACGAACACTGAAGCTTTCTTT.

J is TRBJ2-6 and V is TRBV25-1, with a possible D match to TRBD1 (5 bases). Trimming left V 5 bases short and J 5 bases short, with 19 bases between. CDR1 is MGHDK, CDR2 SYGVNS, per germline. The CDR3 is made up of 17 amino acids. In DNA, the CDR3 is TGTGCCAGCAGTCAGCAGCGTGGACAAAGTCGGGCCAACGTCCTGACTTTC. Amino acid sequence: CASSQQRGQSRANVLTF.

The rearrangement joins TRBV9 to TRBJ2-7; maybe TRBD1 (6 bases). Germline loops: CDR1 SGDLS, CDR2 YYNGEE. Between the trimmed V and J ends, which lost 4 bases and 3 bases, there was a span of 11 bases. This CDR3 spans 13 amino acids. The CDR3 is CASSIGQFYEQYF. The CDR3 DNA is TGTGCCAGCAGCATCGGACAGTTCTACGAGCAGTACTTC.

The chain links TRBV4-3 to TRBJ2-2; possibly TRBD2 for D (6 bases). This CDR3 is 16 amino acids long. CDR1 and CDR2 from the germline V gene are LGHNA and YSLEER. The ends were cut back, 0 bases at V and 2 bases at J, with 10 bases in the middle. The CDR3 DNA follows: TGCGCCAGCAGCCAAGATGGCGGGATAAACACCGGGGAGCTGTTTTTT. Translation: CASSQDGGINTGELFF.

The rearrangement links TRBV7-8 to TRBJ2-5, with TRBD2 identical over 9 bases. The closer fit of TRBJ2-7 to the DNA end suggests the J call may be wrong. This CDR3 contains 16 residues. The germline V gene has CDR1 SGHVS and CDR2 FQNEAQ. This CDR3 is CASSLSLAGPFYEQYF. In DNA, the CDR3 is TGTGCCAGCAGCTTATCCCTAGCGGGACCTTTCTACGAGCAGTACTTC.

This clone was observed a few times. The chain combines TRBV29-1 with TRBJ1-2; no firm D call. The CDR3 is made up of 14 amino acids. The germline CDR1 and CDR2 sequences are SQVTM and ANQGSEA. Trimming pared 0 bases from V and 5 bases from J, leaving 13 bases between. The CDR3: CSVEDERALYGYTF. The DNA of the CDR3 is TGCAGCGTTGAAGATGAGCGGGCCCTATATGGCTACACCTTC.

V is TRBV6-6 and J is TRBJ2-3; weak D call: TRBD2 (5 bases). Germline loops: CDR1 MNHNY, CDR2 SVGAGI (reference sequence). The CDR3 length is 15 residues. Deletions cut 3 bases from V and 3 bases from J, with 13 bases between. CDR3 coding DNA: TGTGCCAGCAGTTATTATAGGGAGCTAACAGATACGCAGTATTTT. Amino acids: CASSYYRELTDTQYF.

V gene TRBV5-8 combines with J gene TRBJ2-7; TRBD2 matches at 8 bases. Trimming removed 4 bases from V and 5 bases from J; junction bases left unmatched: 11. The germline V gene encodes CDR1 SGHTS and CDR2 YDEGEE. CDR3 length equals 15 residues. The chain's CDR3 is CASSPKRGGRDEQYF. The CDR3 region has the DNA TGTGCCAGCAGCCCCAAACGCGGGGGGCGCGACGAGCAGTACTTC.

This sequence joins TRBV2 and TRBJ2-7; TRBD1 matches 11 bases. V lost 4 bases to trimming and J lost 4 bases; unmatched junction nucleotides: 6. This CDR3 comprises 15 residues. The germline gives CDR1 SNHLY, CDR2 FYNNEI. DNA of the CDR3: TGTGCCAGCAGTGGACCGGGACAGGGGGGGTACGAGCAGTACTTC. Protein sequence: CASSGPGQGGYEQYF.

This chain connects TRBV7-2 to TRBJ1-5, with 7 bases fitting TRBD1. The trim removed 1 base at V and 5 bases at J, leaving 11 bases unmatched. The CDR3 is made up of 17 amino acids. The germline gives CDR1 SGHTA, CDR2 FQGNSA. The CDR3 DNA reads as TGTGCCAGCAGCTTAGATCGACAGGGAACCCGCTATCAGCCCCAGCATTTT. Translated, it gives CASSLDRQGTRYQPQHF.